Sequencing of this TCR beta chain was carried out in a study of cytomegalovirus exposure and HLA in healthy donors. Study-wide background: Ancestry clustering placed roughly 86% of under 450 genotyped donors in the Caucasian-associated cluster. Study results and caveats: When analyzed later, the rates of TCR association showed variation by HLA locus, with DRB1 the most and HLA-C the fewest.

The PCR had 60 Vbeta and 13 Jbeta primers. In the original analysis: In a later analysis, around 10 million of approximately 86 million unique beta chains occurred in at least two donors. Profiled with immunoSEQ multiplex PCR; TCRdb holds only in-frame clones, not every one. That table gives V, J and clone size, and the DNA gave D and trimming. Of roughly 140,000 clones listed, approximately 80% are singletons. A word on this clone: Its antigen remains unknown.

The CDR3 contains 14 residues. The sequenced sample was PBMCs. This TCR was sampled from a male donor in good health and CMV-seronegative. The chain couples TRBV21-1 to TRBJ2-4; TRBD1 is the table's D call, not checked against the DNA. TRBV21-1 is listed as a pseudogene. The CDR3 protein is CASTPRDRVNIQYF. CDR3 in DNA: TGTGCCAGCACCCCCCGGGACAGGGTTAACATTCAGTACTTC.